This T cell receptor (beta chain) was captured by sequencing in a study of cytotoxic CD8 clonotypes in ibrutinib-treated CLL. Across the whole study: Of a cohort that held 11 relapsed/refractory and around 15 treatment-naive patients, around 18 were IGHV unmutated. Patients attained about 25 partial and 2 complete responses; at median approximately 64 months, about 14 remained remitted while about twelve progressed. Samples showed on average approximately 270,000 productive templates and around 94,000 productive rearrangements.

Assay: immunoSEQ multiplex PCR; the TCRdb copy retains only in-frame clones and omits some. Found here are roughly 150,000 clones, around nine tenths of them singletons; the top ten hold more than 2.5%. This clone has just a few counts. The CDR3 spans 13 residues. In germline, CDR1 is LNHDA, CDR2 SQIVND (reference sequence). V lost 10 bases to trimming and J lost 3 bases, with 16 bases between them. The sequenced sample was PBMCs, obtained at disease progression, from a patient treated with ibrutinib. V and J are TRBV19 and TRBJ2-7; possibly TRBD1 for D (5 bases). The sequence came from a human donor with chronic lymphocytic leukemia. The CDR3 DNA reads as TGTGCCACCCAAGGGGTGGTCGGCTACGAGCAGTACTTC. This encodes CATQGVVGYEQYF.